The 23 T cell receptor beta chains given below trace back to one sample, sequenced in a study of T cells after yellow fever vaccination. Each CDR3 protein gets one entry after TCRdb re-called the 5' RACE reads with MiXCR. The table records 400,000 to 450,000 distinct CDR3 sequences, about 19% of them present only once. The sequences come from PBMCs, collected before the yellow fever booster vaccination. The receptors come from a man between 18 and 35 years old who received the YFV17D yellow fever vaccine.

This clonotype was detected only a few times. The chain employs TRBV5-1 and TRBJ2-3; D perhaps matches TRBD1 (5 bases). Germline CDR1 and CDR2: SGHRS and YFSETQ. CDR3 length: 14 residues. V was pared by 9 bases and J by 4 bases, with 18 bases between. The CDR3 protein is CATNRGEHSDTQYF. The CDR3 region has the DNA TGCGCCACCAATAGGGGCGAACATTCAGATACGCAGTATTTT.

This clonotype was seen only a few times. V usage is TRBV5-1 and J usage is TRBJ2-7; possible D gene TRBD2, 5 bases. The germline CDR1 and CDR2 sequences are SGHRS and YFSETQ. This CDR3 has 12 amino acids. Between the trimmed V and J ends, which lost 3 bases and 6 bases, there was a span of 10 bases. The CDR3 loop is CASSYGSGEQYF. The CDR3 nucleotides are TGCGCCAGCAGCTATGGGAGTGGCGAGCAGTACTTC.

The chain couples TRBV25-1 to TRBJ2-1; D call uncertain. Between the trimmed V and J ends, which lost 3 bases and 3 bases, there was a span of 3 bases. In germline, CDR1 is MGHDK, CDR2 SYGVNS. The CDR3 length is 12 residues. CDR3 sequence reads: CASSDHYNEQFF. CDR3 sequence (DNA): TGTGCCAGCAGTGACCACTACAATGAGCAGTTCTTC.

V gene TRBV27 combines with J gene TRBJ2-1; 11 bases match TRBD2. CDR1 is MNHEY, CDR2 SMNVEV, per germline (reference sequence). CDR3 size: 13 residues. V lost 3 bases and J lost 9; bases outside the gene matches: 1. CDR3 protein: CASSFSGGGEQFF. The CDR3 DNA reads as TGTGCCAGCAGTTTTAGCGGGGGGGGTGAGCAGTTCTTC.

This clonotype was observed a few times. The chain joins TRBV5-5 to TRBJ2-7; TRBD1 is a possible D gene (6 bases). Looked up from germline, CDR1 is SGHKS and CDR2 is YYEKEE (reference sequence). CDR3 length equals 14 residues. V was clipped by 2 bases and J by 3 bases, with 12 bases between them. CDR3 in DNA: TGTGCCAGCAGCTTCAGACAGGCTAACTACGAGCAGTACGTC. Its translation is CASSFRQANYEQYV.

The rearrangement links TRBV5-1 to TRBJ2-1; no reliable D call. Per germline, CDR1 SGHRS and CDR2 YFSETQ. The CDR3 has 15 amino acids. Between the trimmed V and J ends, which lost 1 base and 4 bases, there was a span of 12 bases. The CDR3 spells CASSLIPDGYNEQFF. The CDR3 region has the DNA TGCGCCAGCAGCTTGATCCCGGACGGGTACAATGAGCAGTTCTTC.

This clonotype turned up a few times. V usage is TRBV29-1 and J usage is TRBJ2-2, with 7 nucleotides matching TRBD1. With V trimmed by 5 bases and J by 6 bases, 6 bases remained unmatched. From germline, CDR1 is SQVTM and CDR2 ANQGSEA. CDR3 length: 13 residues. CDR3 loop: CSVQTGSAGELFF. The CDR3 DNA follows: TGCAGCGTTCAGACAGGGTCGGCCGGGGAGCTGTTTTTT.

This clonotype was recorded only once. The chain joins TRBV6-1 to TRBJ1-5; D is possibly TRBD1 (5 bases). Germline V gene lookup returns CDR1 MNHNS and CDR2 SASEGT. The CDR3 covers 15 residues. V was trimmed by 6 bases and J by 3 bases, leaving 15 bases between them. The CDR3 protein is CASSPTGIYNQPQHF. The CDR3 DNA is TGTGCCAGCAGCCCCACAGGTATTTACAATCAGCCCCAGCATTTT.

A few counts support this clonotype. The V call is TRBV7-3, the J call TRBJ2-7, with D maybe TRBD2 (7 bases). V lost 3 bases, J lost 1 base, and 13 bases lay in between. The germline gives CDR1 SGHTA, CDR2 FQGTGA. CDR3 length equals 15 residues. The chain's CDR3 is CASSLFGGRSYEQYF. In DNA form, the CDR3 reads TGTGCCAGCAGCTTGTTCGGGGGGCGATCCTACGAGCAGTACTTC. The variable domain in full, with the rest retrieved from reference TRBV7-3 and TRBJ2-7, is GAGVSQTPSNKVTEKGKYVELRCDPISGHTALYWYRQSLGQGPEFLIYFQGTGAADDSGLPNDRFFAVRPEGSVSTLKIQRTERGDSAVYLCASSLFGGRSYEQYFGPGTRLTVT.

The chain recombines TRBV12-3 or TRBV12-4 with TRBJ2-1; D is undetermined. V dropped 6 bases and J dropped 4 bases, with 10 bases sitting between them. CDR3 length equals 13 residues. The CDR3: CASSRRRYNEQFF. Written as DNA, the CDR3 is TGTGCCAGCAGCCGAAGACGGTACAATGAGCAGTTCTTC.

The chain is built from TRBV4-3 and TRBJ1-2; 8 positions agree with TRBD1. The ends lost 3 bases at V and 6 bases at J; junction bases unmatched: 9. The germline V gene encodes CDR1 LGHNA and CDR2 YSLEER. The CDR3 runs 15 residues. Here the CDR3 reads CASSQGIQGGNGYTF. CDR3 coding DNA: TGCGCCAGCAGCCAGGGAATACAGGGGGGGAATGGCTACACCTTC.

The chain carries TRBV6-6 and TRBJ2-7, with 8 nucleotides matching TRBD2. The V segment lost 0 bases and the J segment 2 bases; nucleotides outside the gene matches: 9. Germline CDR1 MNHNY, CDR2 SVGAGI (reference sequence). The CDR3 consists of 17 residues. CDR3: CASSYSNAGGDPYEQYF. For the CDR3, the DNA is TGTGCCAGCAGTTACTCGAATGCGGGGGGTGACCCCTACGAGCAGTACTTC.

This clonotype has at least ten counts. CDR3 amino acids: CASPLLPGQNTGELFF. CDR3 DNA sequence: TGTGCCAGCCCCCTACTTCCGGGACAGAACACCGGGGAGCTGTTTTTT. The chain is built from TRBV7-2 and TRBJ2-2, with D perhaps matching TRBD1 (6 bases). The V gene lost 8 bases and the J gene lost 1 base, with 17 bases spanning the gap. The CDR3 loop spans 16 amino acids. Germline V gene sequence: CDR1 SGHTA, CDR2 FQGNSA.

This clonotype showed up many times. The V gene is TRBV7-2, the J gene TRBJ1-4; the D gene is possibly TRBD1 (5 bases). Germline V gene data show CDR1 as SGHTA and CDR2 as FQGNSA. The V and J ends lost 5 bases and 5 bases respectively, with 12 bases between them. The CDR3 spans 14 residues. In DNA form, the CDR3 reads TGTGCCAGCAGCCCCGACAGTAACAATGAAAAACTGTTTTTT. Its translation is CASSPDSNNEKLFF. The full variable domain, its missing parts supplied by reference TRBV7-2 and TRBJ1-4, is GAGVSQSPSNKVTEKGKDVELRCDPISGHTALYWYRQSLGQGLEFLIYFQGNSAPDKSGLPSDRFSAERTGGSVSTLTIQRTQQEDSAVYLCASSPDSNNEKLFFGSGTQLSVL.

V is TRBV6-6 and J is TRBJ1-1, with TRBD1 matching over 8 bases. The CDR3 has 16 amino acids. V trimming: 4 bases; J trimming: 1 base; junction bases outside the gene matches: 8. CDR1 is MNHNY and CDR2 is SVGAGI in the germline V gene (reference sequence). The CDR3 DNA is TGTGCCAGCAGTTCTCCGAGGACAGGGCGGAACACTGAAGCTTTCTTT. As protein: CASSSPRTGRNTEAFF.

This clonotype was detected ten times or more. The chain links TRBV11-2 to TRBJ2-7; a possible D gene is TRBD1 (7 bases). This CDR3 has 14 amino acids. Germline CDR1 SGHAT, CDR2 FQNNGV. Deletions cut 5 bases from V and 4 bases from J, with 15 bases between. This CDR3 reads CASSPRRGPYEQYV. The CDR3 coding sequence is TGTGCCAGCAGCCCCCGGAGGGGGCCATACGAGCAGTACGTC.

This clonotype was counted many times. V gene TRBV4-3 combines with J gene TRBJ2-5; TRBD2 agrees at 7 bases. Germline V gene data show CDR1 as LGHNA and CDR2 as YSLEER. The CDR3 contains 14 residues. Trimming at V came to 1 base and at J to 3 bases, leaving 2 bases not matched to a gene. The CDR3 DNA reads as TGCGCCAGCAGCCAAGCAGGACTAGAAGAGACCCAGTACTTC. As protein: CASSQAGLEETQYF.

V usage is TRBV18 and J usage is TRBJ1-1, with TRBD1 matching 7 bases. In germline, CDR1 is KGHSH, CDR2 LQKENI. CDR3 size: 15 residues. The V gene end was trimmed by 3 bases and the J gene end by 5 bases; junction bases not matched to a gene: 9. The DNA of the CDR3 is TGTGCCAGCTCACCGGGCGACAGGGTAGGGACTGAAGCTTTCTTT. It is translated as CASSPGDRVGTEAFF.

This clonotype was observed a handful of times. V gene TRBV21-1 combines with J gene TRBJ2-5; the table's D call TRBD1 went unverified against the DNA. TRBV21-1 is a known pseudogene. CDR3 length: 15 residues. The DNA of the CDR3 is TGTGCCAGCAGCAAATCGGGACAGGGTCAAGAGACCCAGTACTTC. Amino acid sequence: CASSKSGQGQETQYF.

The chain is built from TRBV7-9 and TRBJ2-3, with TRBD2 matching 12 bases. V was clipped by 4 bases and J by 6 bases; unmatched bases: 8. Germline V gene data show CDR1 as SEHNR and CDR2 as FQNEAQ (reference sequence). The CDR3 spans 16 residues. The chain's CDR3 is CASSSVRTSGDDTQYF. CDR3 nucleotide sequence: TGTGCCAGCAGCTCAGTCCGGACTAGCGGGGACGATACGCAGTATTTT.

Many counts were recorded for this clonotype. One end of the junction fails to match germline, which may point to a read error. The CDR3 here is CASSLGAGQETQYF. The CDR3 coding sequence is TGTGCCAGCAGCCTTGGAGCGGGGCAAGAGACCCAGTACTTC. The V call is TRBV5-1, the J call TRBJ2-5; 7 bases match TRBD2. Germline CDR1 is SGHRS and CDR2 is YFSETQ. The CDR3 runs to 14 residues.

This chain links TRBV7-2 with TRBJ1-1, with 9 bases matching TRBD1. Germline V lookup: CDR1 SGHTA, CDR2 FQGNSA. This CDR3 is built from 15 residues. V gave up 3 bases and J gave up 6 bases; unmatched junction bases: 8. The CDR3 loop is CASSLTGGIGAEAFF. CDR3 coding DNA: TGTGCCAGCAGCTTGACAGGGGGGATTGGGGCTGAAGCTTTCTTT.

A note on this clonotype: An end of the junction does not agree with germline; a read error may underlie this. The rearrangement uses TRBV29-1 and TRBJ1-2; tentative D call: TRBD1 (5 bases). The germline V gene encodes CDR1 SQVTM and CDR2 ANQGSEA. There are 13 residues in the CDR3. CDR3: CSVWDATNYDYTF. The CDR3 nucleotides read TGCAGCGTTTGGGACGCGACTAACTATGACTACACCTTC.